These 25 T cell receptor beta chains originate from one sample sequenced in a study of cytomegalovirus exposure and HLA in healthy donors. PCR was performed using 60 Vbeta and 13 Jbeta primers. The protocol was immunoSEQ multiplex PCR, while the TCRdb copy is restricted to in-frame clones and leaves out a portion. The profile shows approximately 180,000 clones, 85% to 90% of them singletons. Sequencing was carried out using PBMCs. Receptors originate from a woman younger than 35 in good health and CMV-seronegative.

V and J are TRBV4-1 and TRBJ2-7, with D possibly matching TRBD2 (6 bases). V gave up 2 bases and J gave up 0 bases, with 14 bases separating them. The V gene's germline CDR1 is MGHRA and CDR2 YSYEKL. The CDR3 consists of 16 residues. CDR3 residues: CASSQRKAGNSYEQYF. The CDR3 bases are TGCGCCAGCAGCCAACGGAAGGCGGGGAACTCCTACGAGCAGTACTTC.

This clone occurred once. The chain has TRBV19 and TRBJ2-1, with D unclear. The CDR3 length is 16 residues. Germline CDR1 LNHDA, CDR2 SQIVND (reference sequence). The germline V and J ends were trimmed by 1 base and 3 bases, with 13 bases remaining between them. The CDR3 is CASSIAGEVIYNEQFF. CDR3 in DNA: TGTGCCAGTAGTATAGCCGGTGAGGTTATCTACAATGAGCAGTTCTTC.

This chain links TRBV5-1 with TRBJ1-2; possible D gene TRBD1, 6 bases. CDR3 length: 15 amino acids. The germline gives CDR1 SGHRS, CDR2 YFSETQ. V was clipped by 4 bases and J by 0 bases, with 13 bases between them. Here the CDR3 DNA reads TGCGCCAGCAGCGTAGGGGGGGCGCCTAACTATGGCTACACCTTC. Protein product: CASSVGGAPNYGYTF. The full variable domain, with the rest looked up from reference TRBV5-1 and TRBJ1-2, is KAGVTQTPRYLIKTRGQQVTLSCSPISGHRSVSWYQQTPGQGLQFLFEYFSETQRNKGNFPGRFSGRQFSNSRSEMNVSTLELGDSALYLCASSVGGAPNYGYTFGSGTRLTVV.

This clone was detected once. The CDR3 loop is CASSFRALRGGSDTQYF. The DNA of the CDR3 is TGTGCCAGCAGCTTTAGGGCCCTGCGGGGGGGCTCGGATACGCAGTATTTT. The chain is built from TRBV7-8 and TRBJ2-3; 9 bases agree with TRBD2. J lost 6 bases, V lost 3 bases, and 13 bases had no gene match. The CDR3 length is 17 residues. Germline V gene sequence: CDR1 SGHVS, CDR2 FQNEAQ.

Concerning this clone: Additional DNA sequences in this sample encode the identical CDR3. V gene TRBV7-2 combines with J gene TRBJ1-5; a possible D gene is TRBD1 (5 bases). Germline CDR1 and CDR2: SGHTA and FQGNSA. V gave up 1 base and J gave up 4 bases, with 14 bases separating them. The CDR3 contains 16 residues. The CDR3 sequence is CASSLVGGARNQPQHF. In nucleotides, the CDR3 is TGTGCCAGCAGCTTAGTGGGTGGGGCGAGGAATCAGCCCCAGCATTTT.

This chain links TRBV29-1 with TRBJ2-1, with 11 bases that match TRBD2. The germline V gene has CDR1 SQVTM and CDR2 ANQGSEA. The length of the CDR3 is 13 residues. The trim removed 7 bases at V and 10 bases at J, leaving 9 bases unmatched. CDR3 in DNA: TGCAGCGGGAATATAGCGGGAGGGCGCGAGCAGTTCTTC. This encodes CSGNIAGGREQFF.

This chain joins TRBV5-4 and TRBJ1-2, with 10 bases matching TRBD1. The CDR3 length is 14 residues. Trimming removed 4 bases from V and 4 bases from J; junction bases left unmatched: 4. CDR1 is SGHNT and CDR2 is YYREEE in the germline V gene (reference sequence). The CDR3 DNA follows: TGTGCCAGCAGCCTCGACAGGGGGCCCTATGGCTACACCTTC. It translates to CASSLDRGPYGYTF. The full variable domain, with the rest looked up from reference TRBV5-4 and TRBJ1-2, is ETGVTQSPTHLIKTRGQQVTLRCSSQSGHNTVSWYQQALGQGPQFIFQYYREEENGRGNFPPRFSGLQFPNYSSELNVNALELDDSALYLCASSLDRGPYGYTFGSGTRLTVV.

This rearrangement joins TRBV18 to TRBJ2-2, with D perhaps matching TRBD2 (6 bases). Germline V lookup: CDR1 KGHSH, CDR2 LQKENI. The V and J ends lost 6 bases and 2 bases respectively, with 7 bases between them. The CDR3 is 13 residues long. CDR3 protein: CASSGGNTGELFF. CDR3 nucleotide sequence: TGTGCCAGCTCGGGGGGAAACACCGGGGAGCTGTTTTTT.

The genes are TRBV18 and TRBJ2-5; D may be TRBD2 (5 bases). With the DNA end fitting TRBJ2-7 better, the J assignment may be wrong. The CDR3 length is 14 residues. CDR1 and CDR2 from the germline V gene are KGHSH and LQKENI. The CDR3 sequence is CASSPPRAVGEQYF. CDR3 coding DNA: TGTGCCAGCTCACCACCGAGAGCGGTTGGCGAGCAGTACTTC.

V gene TRBV15 combines with J gene TRBJ1-1, with D possibly TRBD1 on 6 matching bases. This CDR3 is 14 amino acids long. Germline V CDR1 and CDR2: LNHNV, YYDKDF (reference sequence). Trimming stripped 2 bases from V and 2 bases from J, with 9 bases between. The CDR3 spells CATSRTGLNTEAFF. The CDR3 DNA reads TGTGCCACCAGCAGAACAGGGCTAAACACTGAAGCTTTCTTT.

V and J are TRBV9 and TRBJ2-1; 14 bases align to TRBD2. CDR1 is SGDLS and CDR2 is YYNGEE in the germline V gene. This CDR3 has 17 amino acids. V shed 2 bases and J 4 bases; nucleotides not matched to a gene: 5. CDR3 loop: CASSVGTSGSGYNEQFF. DNA for the CDR3: TGTGCCAGCAGCGTCGGGACTAGCGGGAGTGGGTACAATGAGCAGTTCTTC.

The CDR3 coding sequence is TGTGCCAATACGAAGAACATGCTAGCGGGGTCCTACAATGAGCAGTTCTTC. Amino acid sequence: CANTKNMLAGSYNEQFF. The chain uses TRBV2 and TRBJ2-1; 9 bases match TRBD2. V was pared by 10 bases and J by 1 base, with 14 bases of the junction left unmatched. Germline-derived CDR1 and CDR2 are SNHLY and FYNNEI. The length of the CDR3 is 17 residues.

The V gene is TRBV30, the J gene TRBJ2-7, with a tentative D call TRBD1 (5 bases). With 2 bases removed from V and 0 bases from J, the gap between germline ends came to 11 bases. Germline values: CDR1 GTSNPN, CDR2 SVGIG (reference sequence). This CDR3 has 14 amino acids. CDR3 sequence (DNA): TGTGCCTGGAGTCAAGGGCAGGGCTCCTACGAGCAGTACTTC. Its protein is CAWSQGQGSYEQYF.

This clone was counted only a few times. V and J are TRBV25-1 and TRBJ2-2; 10 bases line up with TRBD1. Germline V CDR1 and CDR2: MGHDK, SYGVNS. The V and J ends lost 6 bases and 5 bases, in that order; junction bases with no gene match: 6. CDR3 length: 15 residues. The CDR3 nucleotides are TGTGCCAGCAGCTCCGGGACAGGGGAAACCGGGGAGCTGTTTTTT. Encoded protein: CASSSGTGETGELFF.

This clone has a handful of counts. The genes are TRBV18 and TRBJ2-7; D not resolved. Between the trimmed V and J ends, which lost 3 bases and 2 bases, there was a span of 14 bases. CDR1 KGHSH and CDR2 LQKENI come from the germline V gene. The CDR3 is 15 residues long. This CDR3 reads CASSPVGSLAYEQYF. CDR3 bases: TGTGCCAGCTCACCCGTGGGCAGTTTGGCCTACGAGCAGTACTTC.

This rearrangement joins TRBV18 to TRBJ2-7, with D possibly being TRBD1 (6 bases). The germline V gene has CDR1 KGHSH and CDR2 LQKENI. CDR3 length equals 13 residues. Trimming stripped 5 bases from V and 4 bases from J, with 12 bases between. The CDR3 nucleotides read TGTGCCAGCTCAGGGGGACAAGGGTACGAGCAGTACTTC. It is translated as CASSGGQGYEQYF.

The V call is TRBV6-6, the J call TRBJ2-5; D gene uncertain. The germline V and J ends were trimmed by 5 bases and 5 bases, with 9 bases remaining between them. The CDR3 is 12 amino acids. Germline V gives CDR1 MNHNY, CDR2 SVGAGI (reference sequence). CDR3 sequence: CASSTSRETQYF. DNA for the CDR3: TGTGCCAGCAGTACGTCCCGGGAGACCCAGTACTTC.

The chain's CDR3 is CASSLASVFYGYTF. The CDR3 DNA is TGTGCCAGCAGCTTAGCAAGCGTTTTCTATGGCTACACCTTC. The chain recombines TRBV7-9 with TRBJ1-2; D ambiguous. The CDR3 is 14 amino acids. Germline V lookup: CDR1 SEHNR, CDR2 FQNEAQ (reference sequence). Trimming removed 0 bases at V and 4 bases at J, with 9 bases between.

The CDR3 DNA reads TGCGCCAGCAGCCAAGTTGATGGCAGTTGGGAGACCCAGTACTTC. This sequence encodes CASSQVDGSWETQYF. The J gene is TRBJ2-5, the V gene TRBV4-1, with no clear D. Per germline, CDR1 MGHRA and CDR2 YSYEKL. V was shortened by 1 base and J by 5 bases, with 14 bases between the two germline ends. The CDR3 is made up of 15 amino acids.

Comments on this clone: A junction boundary mismatches the germline segment, possibly from a read error. The chain links TRBV7-9 to TRBJ2-7; 7 bases match TRBD1. The CDR3 covers 12 residues. Germline V gene data show CDR1 as SEHNR and CDR2 as FQNEAQ (reference sequence). The CDR3 protein is CSSSLGQYEQYF. The CDR3 DNA follows: TGTTCCAGCAGCCTGGGACAGTACGAGCAGTACTTC. Full variable domain (missing parts from reference TRBV7-9 and TRBJ2-7): DTGVSQNPRHKITKRGQNVTFRCDPISEHNRLYWYRQTLGQGPEFLTYFQNEAQLEKSRLLSDRFSAERPKGSFSTLEIQRTEQGDSAMYLCSSSLGQYEQYFGPGTRLTVT.

The chain employs TRBV7-9 and TRBJ2-7; D gene ambiguous. Germline-derived CDR1 and CDR2 are SEHNR and FQNEAQ (reference sequence). V lost 3 bases and J lost 1, with 10 bases in between. This CDR3 spans 14 amino acids. The CDR3 sequence is CASSFSPTSYEQYF. As DNA, the CDR3 is TGTGCCAGCAGCTTTAGCCCCACTTCCTACGAGCAGTACTTC. The variable domain in full, with the rest retrieved from reference TRBV7-9 and TRBJ2-7, is DTGVSQNPRHKITKRGQNVTFRCDPISEHNRLYWYRQTLGQGPEFLTYFQNEAQLEKSRLLSDRFSAERPKGSFSTLEIQRTEQGDSAMYLCASSFSPTSYEQYFGPGTRLTVT.

The chain combines TRBV6-1 with TRBJ1-1; 7 bases match TRBD1. The CDR3 length is 13 residues. CDR1 and CDR2 (germline): MNHNS, SASEGT. J lost 0 bases, V lost 10 bases, and 5 bases had no gene match. This CDR3 reads CANPGTVNTEAFF. The CDR3 region has the DNA TGTGCCAACCCAGGGACAGTGAACACTGAAGCTTTCTTT.

This clone has a handful of counts. This chain links TRBV10-3 with TRBJ1-3; 7 positions agree with TRBD1. Unmatched junction bases numbered 4, after V lost 6 bases and J lost 2 bases. The length of the CDR3 is 14 residues. The germline V gene encodes CDR1 ENHRY and CDR2 SYGVKD. The DNA for the CDR3 is TGTGCCATCAGGCCGACAGGGCCTGGAAACACCATATATTTT. Encoded protein: CAIRPTGPGNTIYF.

This rearrangement joins TRBV7-6 to TRBJ2-1, with 9 bases that match TRBD2. The V and J ends lost 5 bases and 4 bases, in that order; junction bases with no gene match: 6. Germline CDR1 SGHVS, CDR2 FNYEAQ. This CDR3 has 15 amino acids. CDR3 nucleotides: TGTGCCAGCAGCGGAGCGGGGGGCCTATACAATGAGCAGTTCTTC. Protein product: CASSGAGGLYNEQFF.

J is TRBJ2-2 and V is TRBV18; TRBD1 is a possible D gene (6 bases). This CDR3 region has 18 residues. CDR1 is KGHSH and CDR2 is LQKENI in the germline V gene. Trimming cost V 4 bases and J 1 base, with 19 bases left between them. CDR3 sequence reads: CASSQNPRGLGNTGELFF. The CDR3 DNA reads as TGTGCCAGCTCACAAAATCCCAGGGGCTTGGGGAACACCGGGGAGCTGTTTTTT.